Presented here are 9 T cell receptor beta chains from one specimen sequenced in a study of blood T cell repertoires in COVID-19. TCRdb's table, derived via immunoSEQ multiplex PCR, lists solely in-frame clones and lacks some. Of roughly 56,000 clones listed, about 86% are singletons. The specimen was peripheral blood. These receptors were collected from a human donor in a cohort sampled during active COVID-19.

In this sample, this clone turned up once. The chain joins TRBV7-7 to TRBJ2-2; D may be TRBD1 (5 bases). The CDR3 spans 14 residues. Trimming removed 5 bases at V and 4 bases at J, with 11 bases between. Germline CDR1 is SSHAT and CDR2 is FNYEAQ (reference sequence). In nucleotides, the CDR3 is TGTGCCAGCAGCCTCACAGGTTCCACCGGGGAGCTGTTTTTT. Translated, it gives CASSLTGSTGELFF.

The CDR3 is CASSLGQGGGGYTF. CDR3 bases: TGTGCCAGCAGTTTGGGACAGGGGGGAGGTGGCTACACCTTC. This chain joins TRBV27 and TRBJ1-2; TRBD1 matches 11 bases. After removal of 3 bases from V and 7 bases from J, the junction contained 4 bases not matched to a gene. The CDR3 is 14 residues long. Germline V gives CDR1 MNHEY, CDR2 SMNVEV (reference sequence).

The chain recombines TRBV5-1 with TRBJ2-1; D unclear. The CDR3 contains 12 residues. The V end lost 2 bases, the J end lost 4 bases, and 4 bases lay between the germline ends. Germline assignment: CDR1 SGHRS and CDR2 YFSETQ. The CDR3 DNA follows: TGCGCCAGCAGCTTTCAGTACAATGAGCAGTTCTTC. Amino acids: CASSFQYNEQFF.

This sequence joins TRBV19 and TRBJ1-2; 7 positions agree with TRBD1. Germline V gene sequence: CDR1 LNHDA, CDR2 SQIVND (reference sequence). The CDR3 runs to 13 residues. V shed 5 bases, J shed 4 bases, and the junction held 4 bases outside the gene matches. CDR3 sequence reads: CASSPGTVYGYTF. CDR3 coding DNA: TGTGCCAGTAGTCCCGGGACAGTCTATGGCTACACCTTC.

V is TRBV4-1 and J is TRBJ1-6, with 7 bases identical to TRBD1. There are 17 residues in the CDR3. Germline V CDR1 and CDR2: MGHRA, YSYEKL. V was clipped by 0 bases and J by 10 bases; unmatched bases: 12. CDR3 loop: CASSQDRVRGEESPLHF. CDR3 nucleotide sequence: TGCGCCAGCAGCCAAGATAGGGTCAGGGGGGAAGAATCACCCCTCCACTTT.

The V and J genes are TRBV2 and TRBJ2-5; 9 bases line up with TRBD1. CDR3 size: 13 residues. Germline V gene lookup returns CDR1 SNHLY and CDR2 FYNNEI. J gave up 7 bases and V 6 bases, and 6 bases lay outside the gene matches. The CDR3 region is CASRGQGPGTQYF. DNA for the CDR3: TGTGCCAGCAGGGGACAGGGACCGGGGACCCAGTACTTC.

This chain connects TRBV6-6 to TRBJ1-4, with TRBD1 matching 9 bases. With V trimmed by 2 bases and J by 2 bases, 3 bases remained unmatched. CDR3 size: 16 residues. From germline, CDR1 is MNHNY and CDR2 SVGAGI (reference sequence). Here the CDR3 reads CASSYLGQGTNEKLFF. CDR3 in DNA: TGTGCCAGCAGTTACCTAGGACAGGGGACTAATGAAAAACTGTTTTTT.

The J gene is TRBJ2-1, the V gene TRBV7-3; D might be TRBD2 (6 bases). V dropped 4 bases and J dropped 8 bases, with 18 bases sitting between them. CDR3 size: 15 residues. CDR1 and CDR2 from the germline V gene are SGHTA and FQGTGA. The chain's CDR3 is CASSYIPGLRDEQFF. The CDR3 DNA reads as TGTGCCAGCAGCTATATTCCGGGACTCCGTGATGAGCAGTTCTTC.

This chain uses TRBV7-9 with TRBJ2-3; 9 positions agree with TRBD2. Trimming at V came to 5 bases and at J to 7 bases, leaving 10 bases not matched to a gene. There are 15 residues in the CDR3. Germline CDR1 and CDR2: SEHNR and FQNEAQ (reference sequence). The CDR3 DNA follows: TGTGCCAGCAGCCTAGACGGCGGGAGGGCGAATACGCAGTATTTT. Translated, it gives CASSLDGGRANTQYF.